Sequencing of this TCR beta chain was carried out in a study of T-cell memory formation after mild COVID-19. This clonotype has a handful of counts. Trimming at V came to 6 bases and at J to 3 bases, leaving 5 bases not matched to a gene. Germline values: CDR1 MNHNS, CDR2 SASEGT. This CDR3 has 13 amino acids. TCRdb redid the calling of the 5' RACE reads with MiXCR, one entry per CDR3 protein. The sample holds under 550,000 distinct CDR3 sequences, 18% seen once. This TCR was sampled from an adult woman who had mild COVID-19 (a few samples of this study predate the infection). Cell type and time point are not known. The genes are TRBV6-1 and TRBJ2-7; TRBD1 aligns across 7 bases. The specimen sequenced was PBMCs or a T cell subset sorted from them (not recorded which). CDR3 DNA sequence: TGTGCCAGCAGGACAGGGAAGGACTACGAGCAGTACTTC. Translating it yields CASRTGKDYEQYF.